This T cell receptor beta chain appears in the sequencing data of a study of T cell repertoires in cytomegalovirus infection. Study as a whole: Evidence of both CMV infection and a matching HLA type came from public TCR beta signatures. Study-level points and caveats: There were HLA-C-restricted CMV-specific TCR beta clonotypes dominating the ex vivo response. Identification of carriers of CMV plus the relevant HLA was achieved through cumulative public TCR beta family frequency.

TCRdb passed the reads through MiXCR, listing each CDR3 protein once. Of around 94,000 distinct CDR3 sequences listed, 16% were seen once; the top ten hold more than 7%. This clonotype was seen repeatedly, ten times or more. Its specificity is not known. V was trimmed by 6 bases and J by 1 base, leaving 12 bases between them. This CDR3 has 14 residues. CDR1 MDHEN and CDR2 SYDVKM come from the germline V gene. V is TRBV28 and J is TRBJ2-5; the D gene is possibly TRBD1 (6 bases). The sequence was obtained from a human donor in good health (CMV status not recorded). Some clones in this sample may be carry-over from other donors' samples. Sequences were obtained from PBMCs. This CDR3 reads CASRGAGSQETQYF. CDR3 sequence (DNA): TGTGCCAGCAGGGGGGCTGGGTCCCAAGAGACCCAGTACTTC.